The 28 T cell receptor beta chains in this list originate from one sample, sequenced in a study of a mutant IDH1 vaccine in newly diagnosed glioma. Assay used: immunoSEQ multiplex PCR; TCRdb lists only in-frame clones, some missing. The table lists tens of thousands of clones, under 85% of them singletons, with approximately 3.8% in the top ten. Time point specified: week 11, during vaccination. Each dose of the vaccine consisted of 300 ug of mutant IDH1 20-mer peptide, with topical imiquimod. Antigens for these TCRs are unknown. Sample: PBMCs, taken from a glioma patient whose treatment included an IDH1 peptide vaccine. The receptors derive from a man aged 30 to 45 with glioma.

This chain connects TRBV6-1 to TRBJ1-4, with TRBD1 matching over 7 bases. CDR1 and CDR2 (germline): MNHNS, SASEGT. The ends lost 8 bases at V and 8 bases at J; junction bases unmatched: 11. There are 14 residues in the CDR3. The CDR3 DNA sequence: TGTGCCAGCGGGCCTTGGCAGGGGGGCGAAAAACTGTTTTTT. Its translation: CASGPWQGGEKLFF.

CDR3 residues: CASRGTSGNTIYF. As DNA, the CDR3 is TGCGCCAGCAGAGGTACCTCTGGAAACACCATATATTTT. The chain combines TRBV5-1 with TRBJ1-3; D not certain. The CDR3 totals 13 residues. Germline assignment: CDR1 SGHRS and CDR2 YFSETQ. The V gene lost 5 bases and the J gene lost 0 bases, with 6 bases spanning the gap.

This clone was detected a few times. The chain joins TRBV9 to TRBJ2-1; 9 nucleotides line up with TRBD2. V lost 0 bases to trimming and J lost 6 bases; unmatched junction nucleotides: 7. CDR1 is SGDLS, CDR2 YYNGEE, per germline. There are 16 residues in the CDR3. In nucleotides, the CDR3 is TGTGCCAGCAGCGTAGGAGGCGGGAGGGCCGGCAATGAGCAGTTCTTC. Protein: CASSVGGGRAGNEQFF.

This clone turned up a few times. The chain links TRBV19 to TRBJ1-1, with TRBD1 matching 10 bases. The V and J ends lost 3 bases and 2 bases, in that order; junction bases with no gene match: 6. Germline V CDR1 and CDR2: LNHDA, SQIVND (reference sequence). The CDR3 is made up of 16 amino acids. The CDR3 sequence is CASSIDRGRGNTEAFF. CDR3 bases: TGTGCCAGTAGTATCGACAGGGGGCGAGGAAACACTGAAGCTTTCTTT.

The chain employs TRBV20-1 and TRBJ1-1, with D unclear. Germline loops: CDR1 DFQATT, CDR2 SNEGSKA (reference sequence). The germline V and J ends were trimmed by 6 bases and 8 bases, with 13 bases remaining between them. This CDR3 has 11 amino acids. DNA of the CDR3: TGCAGTGCCCGTAGGACGAAAGAAGCTTTCTTT. As protein: CSARRTKEAFF.

The genes are TRBV5-5 and TRBJ1-1, with D unclear. CDR3 length: 14 residues. Deletions cut 2 bases from V and 1 base from J, with 9 bases between. CDR1 is SGHKS, CDR2 YYEKEE, per germline (reference sequence). CDR3: CASSFQATNTEAFF. CDR3 nucleotide sequence: TGTGCCAGCAGCTTTCAGGCAACGAACACTGAAGCTTTCTTT.

J is TRBJ1-1 and V is TRBV5-1; no clear D gene. The CDR3 consists of 13 residues. Trimming left V 2 bases short and J 1 base short, with 6 bases between. CDR1 is SGHRS, CDR2 YFSETQ, per germline. The CDR3 is CASSLEGNTEAFF. CDR3 in DNA: TGCGCCAGCAGCTTAGAAGGGAACACTGAAGCTTTCTTT.

This clone was seen more than once but under ten times. This chain uses TRBV19 with TRBJ1-1; D gene ambiguous. The CDR3 length is 13 residues. V was pared by 4 bases and J by 4 bases, with 10 bases between. Germline CDR1 reads LNHDA; CDR2 reads SQIVND (reference sequence). CDR3 in amino acids: CASSTLLSTEAFF. CDR3 nucleotide sequence: TGTGCCAGTAGTACCCTATTAAGCACTGAAGCTTTCTTT.

The chain couples TRBV9 to TRBJ1-2, with TRBD1 matching over 7 bases. The CDR3 totals 15 residues. The V gene's germline CDR1 is SGDLS and CDR2 YYNGEE. V lost 7 bases to trimming and J lost 4 bases; unmatched junction nucleotides: 13. The chain's CDR3 is CASATPLTGTYGYTF. DNA of the CDR3: TGTGCCAGCGCTACTCCATTGACAGGGACCTATGGCTACACCTTC. The whole variable domain, filled in from reference TRBV9 and TRBJ1-2, reads DSGVTQTPKHLITATGQRVTLRCSPRSGDLSVYWYQQSLDQGLQFLIQYYNGEERAKGNILERFSAQQFPDLHSELNLSSLELGDSALYFCASATPLTGTYGYTFGSGTRLTVV.

This rearrangement joins TRBV16 to TRBJ1-1; 8 positions agree with TRBD1. V was clipped by 5 bases and J by 2 bases; unmatched bases: 4. Germline CDR1 and CDR2: KGHSY and FQNENV. This CDR3 has 14 amino acids. CDR3 bases: TGTGCCAGCAGCACCACAGGGGGAAACACTGAAGCTTTCTTT. Protein sequence: CASSTTGGNTEAFF.

The chain is built from TRBV19 and TRBJ2-1; 13 bases are shared with TRBD2. CDR1 LNHDA and CDR2 SQIVND come from the germline V gene (reference sequence). There are 15 residues in the CDR3. Trimming at V came to 2 bases and at J to 10 bases, leaving 5 bases not matched to a gene. CDR3 amino acids: CASSIRTSGRGEQFF. As DNA, the CDR3 is TGTGCCAGTAGTATACGAACTAGCGGGAGGGGGGAGCAGTTCTTC.

This clone was seen a single time. This chain uses TRBV6-4 with TRBJ2-7; no reliable D call. Germline CDR1 reads MRHNA; CDR2 reads SNTAGT. Trimming took off 6 bases at V and 3 bases at J, with 12 bases between the two ends. CDR3 size: 13 residues. The CDR3 DNA is TGTGCCAGCAGCCAACTGCTGCACTACGAGCAGTACTTC. Translation: CASSQLLHYEQYF.

The V call is TRBV5-4, the J call TRBJ2-7; D is perhaps TRBD1 or TRBD2 (6 bases each). Germline V gene data show CDR1 as SGHNT and CDR2 as YYREEE (reference sequence). V dropped 3 bases and J dropped 1 base, with 14 bases sitting between them. The CDR3 length is 15 residues. The CDR3 loop is CASSYGGSSSYEQYF. CDR3 coding DNA: TGTGCCAGCAGCTACGGGGGCTCATCATCCTACGAGCAGTACTTC.

The chain carries TRBV7-9 and TRBJ2-3, with unresolved D. Between the trimmed V and J ends, which lost 6 bases and 6 bases, there was a span of 13 bases. This CDR3 region has 13 residues. Germline V CDR1 and CDR2: SEHNR, FQNEAQ (reference sequence). CDR3 protein: CASSDPNRDTQYF. CDR3 sequence (DNA): TGTGCCAGCAGTGACCCCAACCGGGATACGCAGTATTTT.

Judged by abundance, this clone is medium-sized. The J gene is TRBJ1-5, the V gene TRBV18; tentatively, D is TRBD1 (5 bases). This CDR3 is 14 amino acids long. Trimming stripped 6 bases from V and 2 bases from J, with 11 bases between. From germline, CDR1 is KGHSH and CDR2 LQKENI. The chain's CDR3 is CASSPGLGNQPQHF. CDR3 nucleotide sequence: TGTGCCAGCTCCCCGGGACTAGGCAATCAGCCCCAGCATTTT.

This clone was seen a handful of times. The V and J genes are TRBV2 and TRBJ1-5; D remains ambiguous. The germline V gene encodes CDR1 SNHLY and CDR2 FYNNEI. V was shortened by 2 bases and J by 0 bases, with 8 bases between the two germline ends. CDR3 length equals 15 residues. CDR3 nucleotides: TGTGCCAGCAGTGAATACGGCCTTAGCAATCAGCCCCAGCATTTT. It translates to CASSEYGLSNQPQHF.

This chain joins TRBV10-3 and TRBJ2-7; tentative D call: TRBD2 (5 bases). The CDR3 contains 16 residues. Trimming took off 1 base at V and 4 bases at J, with 17 bases between the two ends. Germline V CDR1 and CDR2: ENHRY, SYGVKD. The CDR3 spells CAISEYPLLELYEQYF. The CDR3 region has the DNA TGTGCCATCAGTGAGTACCCCCTACTAGAACTATACGAGCAGTACTTC.

The gene calls are TRBV6-5 and TRBJ2-7, with TRBD2 matching over 14 bases. The junction had 3 bases not matched to a gene; V was cut back by 4 bases and J by 4 bases. Germline CDR1 reads MNHEY; CDR2 reads SVGAGI. The CDR3 is made up of 15 amino acids. The CDR3 DNA follows: TGTGCCAGCAGTTCCCGACTAGCGGGGGGGTACGAGCAGTACTTC. Protein sequence: CASSSRLAGGYEQYF.

The rearrangement uses TRBV28 and TRBJ2-1, with 10 bases fitting TRBD2. This CDR3 has 19 residues. Trimming at V came to 3 bases and at J to 2 bases, leaving 13 bases not matched to a gene. CDR1 is MDHEN and CDR2 is SYDVKM in the germline V gene. The CDR3 spells CASSLTPPVAGGTYNEQFF. The DNA for the CDR3 is TGTGCCAGCAGTTTGACCCCCCCGGTAGCGGGGGGCACCTACAATGAGCAGTTCTTC.

Only one count was recorded for this clone. The chain couples TRBV21-1 to TRBJ1-5. TRBV21-1 constitutes a pseudogene. CDR3 length: 15 residues. The CDR3 sequence is CASSKFGQGHQPQHF. CDR3 nucleotide sequence: TGTGCCAGCAGCAAATTCGGGCAGGGACATCAGCCCCAGCATTTT.

The V call is TRBV19, the J call TRBJ1-2; unclear D gene. CDR3 length: 14 amino acids. Germline CDR1 and CDR2: LNHDA and SQIVND (reference sequence). The V end was cut by 6 bases, the J end by 2 bases, with 13 bases between. The CDR3 nucleotides are TGTGCCAGTAGCCGGGATACGATAAACTATGGCTACACCTTC. It yields the protein CASSRDTINYGYTF.

The chain combines TRBV5-1 with TRBJ1-1; 7 bases agree with TRBD1. In germline, CDR1 is SGHRS, CDR2 YFSETQ. J lost 0 bases, V lost 2 bases, and 1 base had no gene match. The CDR3 is made up of 14 amino acids. Written as DNA, the CDR3 is TGCGCCAGCAGCTTCAGGGGGATGAACACTGAAGCTTTCTTT. Translation gives CASSFRGMNTEAFF.

The V gene is TRBV29-1, the J gene TRBJ2-7; D unclear. The germline gives CDR1 SQVTM, CDR2 ANQGSEA. CDR3 length equals 12 residues. Trimming pared 1 base from V and 6 bases from J, leaving 10 bases between. CDR3 nucleotides: TGCAGCGTTGAAGTCTACAGTGCCGAGCAGTACTTC. It yields the protein CSVEVYSAEQYF.

The gene calls are TRBV28 and TRBJ1-1; tentatively, D is TRBD1 (5 bases). This CDR3 comprises 15 residues. Germline CDR1 reads MDHEN; CDR2 reads SYDVKM. V was trimmed by 1 base and J by 1 base, leaving 10 bases between them. The CDR3 loop is CASSLFADRNTEAFF. Written as DNA, the CDR3 is TGTGCCAGCAGTTTATTCGCCGACAGGAACACTGAAGCTTTCTTT.

For the CDR3, the DNA is TGTGCCAGCAGCTTAGTCGCTAGCGGGACAGAGACCCAGTACTTC. This sequence encodes CASSLVASGTETQYF. This rearrangement joins TRBV7-2 to TRBJ2-5; 9 bases map to TRBD2. Per germline, CDR1 SGHTA and CDR2 FQGNSA. The CDR3 has 15 residues. Trimming cost V 1 base and J 4 bases; bases outside gene matches: 4.

This clone showed up just once. The chain links TRBV7-8 to TRBJ2-1, with a weak D call TRBD2 (5 bases). V gave up 2 bases and J gave up 8 bases, with 13 bases separating them. This CDR3 is 14 amino acids long. CDR1 and CDR2 from the germline V gene are SGHVS and FQNEAQ. CDR3 amino acids: CASSLMSAADEQFF. CDR3 nucleotide sequence: TGTGCCAGCAGCTTAATGTCGGCAGCGGATGAGCAGTTCTTC.

This clone was seen only once. The J gene is TRBJ2-2, the V gene TRBV18; TRBD1 matches at 10 bases. The CDR3 contains 17 residues. CDR1 and CDR2 from the germline V gene are KGHSH and LQKENI. V lost 6 bases and J lost 4; bases outside the gene matches: 11. For the CDR3, the DNA is TGTGCCAGCTCTTCGACAGGGGGCCAAATGGGCACCGGGGAGCTGTTTTTT. Its translation is CASSSTGGQMGTGELFF. The entire variable domain, with the rest obtained from reference TRBV18 and TRBJ2-2, is as follows: NAGVMQNPRHLVRRRGQEARLRCSPMKGHSHVYWYRQLPEEGLKFMVYLQKENIIDESGMPKERFSAEFPKEGPSILRIQQVVRGDSAAYFCASSSTGGQMGTGELFFGEGSRLTVL.

This chain uses TRBV30 with TRBJ2-3; maybe TRBD1 (5 bases). The CDR3 extends over 12 amino acids. Germline V gene sequence: CDR1 GTSNPN, CDR2 SVGIG (reference sequence). V lost 3 bases, J lost 5 bases, and 9 bases lay in between. CDR3 region: CAWSPRVDTQYF. The DNA for the CDR3 is TGTGCCTGGAGCCCCAGGGTAGATACGCAGTATTTT.